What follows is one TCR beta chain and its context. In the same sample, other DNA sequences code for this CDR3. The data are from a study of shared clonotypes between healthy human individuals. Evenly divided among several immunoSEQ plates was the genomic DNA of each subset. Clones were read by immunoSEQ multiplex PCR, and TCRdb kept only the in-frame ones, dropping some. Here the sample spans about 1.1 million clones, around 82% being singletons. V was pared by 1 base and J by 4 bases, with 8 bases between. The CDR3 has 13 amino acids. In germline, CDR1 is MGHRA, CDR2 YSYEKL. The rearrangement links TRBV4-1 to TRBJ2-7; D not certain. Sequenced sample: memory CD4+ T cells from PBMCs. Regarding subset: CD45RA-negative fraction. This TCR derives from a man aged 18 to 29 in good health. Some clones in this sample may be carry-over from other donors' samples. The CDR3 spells CASSQGPGYEQYF. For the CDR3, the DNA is TGCGCCAGCAGCCAAGGCCCCGGGTACGAGCAGTACTTC.